A selection of T cell receptor beta chains follows, all from one sample in a study of T cell repertoires in cytomegalovirus infection. Their target antigens are unknown. TCRdb recomputed calls from the reads with MiXCR, one row per CDR3 protein. The data show fewer than 1,000,000 distinct CDR3 sequences, roughly 30% seen once. Source: cultured CD8+ T cells from PBMCs, taken from culture after CMV antigen stimulation. All receptors derive from a human donor in good health (CMV status not recorded). Some clones in this sample may be carry-over from other donors' samples. Both conserved end residues are part of each CDR3.

V,CDR3
TRBV12-3/TRBV12-4,CASNPDRVGGELFF
TRBV11-3,CASSSLARSSYNEQFF
TRBV7-6,CASSLVPPAGGTDTQYF
TRBV7-9,CASILKGRGGDTQYF
TRBV27,CASSFMYQETQYF
TRBV20-1,CSARDQGGMNTEAFF
TRBV20-1,CSAPPGQGAQGYGYTF
TRBV11-3,CASSFSGEDYEQFF
TRBV7-8,CASSPLGADTEAFF
TRBV7-9,CASSFKHTEAFF
TRBV29-1,CSARRSYEQYF
TRBV19,CASSTVRTGGFGETQYF
TRBV29-1,CSVEMGDQSDYGYTF
TRBV6-8,CASSSWTEYGYTF
TRBV4-1,CASSREPGQASYEQYF
TRBV19,CASSIAANPANYGYTF
TRBV2,CASSASMKTEAFF
TRBV7-2,CASSDLPGANYGYTF
TRBV25-1,CASSGGGRSNQPQHF
TRBV7-6,CASSLDGRNEAFF
TRBV7-8,CASTYKGTGRTGYTF
TRBV10-3,CAISEPVTTGSEAFF
TRBV24-1,CATSDQAGHGYTF
TRBV4-1,CASSQWTEDYEQFF
TRBV12-3/TRBV12-4,CASSFGDSNQPQHF
TRBV12-3/TRBV12-4,CASSSPPDLDTQYF
TRBV5-5,CASSALGTGKGGEAFF
TRBV2,CASRADGGSGNTIYF
TRBV6-5,CASSYSRLDRAGDFYNSPLHF